These 8 T cell receptor beta chains came from one sample sequenced in a study of blood T cell repertoires in COVID-19. The protocol was immunoSEQ multiplex PCR, while the TCRdb copy is restricted to in-frame clones and leaves out a portion. In the table there are 53,000 or so clones, roughly 76% of which are singletons. The specimen was peripheral blood. The receptors originated from a man in his fifties or sixties with active or convalescent COVID-19.

The chain has TRBV7-3 and TRBJ2-7; TRBD2 is a possible D gene (5 bases). CDR3 size: 13 residues. The V gene lost 2 bases and the J gene lost 5 bases, with 10 bases spanning the gap. Germline V gene lookup returns CDR1 SGHTA and CDR2 FQGTGA. The CDR3, as DNA: TGTGCCAGCAGCTTACTGGGAGCCAACGAGCAGTACTTC. Encoded protein: CASSLLGANEQYF.

V is TRBV4-1 and J is TRBJ1-4; D not resolved. CDR1 is MGHRA and CDR2 is YSYEKL in the germline V gene. There are 15 residues in the CDR3. V lost 3 bases, J lost 4 bases, and 12 bases lay in between. The CDR3 loop is CASSQPEGNNEKLFF. The DNA of the CDR3 is TGCGCCAGCAGCCAGCCAGAGGGAAATAATGAAAAACTGTTTTTT.

This clone showed up just once. This chain joins TRBV5-6 and TRBJ1-1; no clear D. The V and J ends lost 4 bases and 4 bases respectively, with 17 bases between them. The CDR3 totals 15 residues. Germline CDR1 reads SGHDT; CDR2 reads YYEEEE. The CDR3: CASSKPEARGTEAFF. CDR3 DNA sequence: TGTGCCAGCAGCAAGCCCGAGGCGAGAGGCACTGAAGCTTTCTTT.

The rearrangement links TRBV19 to TRBJ1-2; D unclear. V lost 4 bases and J 7 bases, leaving 13 bases between the germline ends. This CDR3 spans 13 amino acids. Germline lookup yields CDR1 LNHDA and CDR2 SQIVND (reference sequence). CDR3 bases: TGTGCCAGTAGTACCGGGATTACCGCTGGCTACACCTTC. Protein: CASSTGITAGYTF.

V is TRBV13 and J is TRBJ1-5; TRBD1 is a possible D gene (5 bases). The CDR3 sequence is 16 residues long. Germline V lookup: CDR1 PRHDT, CDR2 FYEKMQ (reference sequence). With 0 bases removed from V and 6 bases from J, the gap between germline ends came to 15 bases. The CDR3: CASSLGAGNMVQPQHF. The CDR3 coding sequence is TGTGCCAGCAGCTTAGGGGCAGGGAATATGGTTCAGCCCCAGCATTTT.

The genes are TRBV7-9 and TRBJ2-1; no reliable D call. V was shortened by 4 bases and J by 8 bases, with 15 bases between the two germline ends. CDR3 length: 14 residues. Germline values: CDR1 SEHNR, CDR2 FQNEAQ (reference sequence). The CDR3 nucleotides are TGTGCCAGCAGCTACCCCCAAAGCCTCGATGAGCAGTTCTTC. Its protein is CASSYPQSLDEQFF. The variable domain in full, completed from reference TRBV7-9 and TRBJ2-1, reads DTGVSQNPRHKITKRGQNVTFRCDPISEHNRLYWYRQTLGQGPEFLTYFQNEAQLEKSRLLSDRFSAERPKGSFSTLEIQRTEQGDSAMYLCASSYPQSLDEQFFGPGTRLTVL.

The chain couples TRBV2 to TRBJ2-4; D might be TRBD1 (5 bases). This CDR3 has 15 amino acids. V gave up 1 base and J gave up 2 bases, with 9 bases separating them. CDR1 SNHLY and CDR2 FYNNEI come from the germline V gene. The CDR3 reads CASSEGGATKNIQYF. The CDR3 DNA reads TGTGCCAGCAGTGAAGGGGGCGCAACCAAAAACATTCAGTACTTC.

The chain carries TRBV2 and TRBJ2-7, with D unresolved. Trimming pared 3 bases from V and 5 bases from J, leaving 2 bases between. The CDR3 has 10 residues. Looked up from germline, CDR1 is SNHLY and CDR2 is FYNNEI. CDR3 bases: TGTGCCAGCAGTGATAACGAGCAGTACTTC. It specifies CASSDNEQYF. The variable domain in full, with the rest retrieved from reference TRBV2 and TRBJ2-7, is EPEVTQTPSHQVTQMGQEVILRCVPISNHLYFYWYRQILGQKVEFLVSFYNNEISEKSEIFDDQFSVERPDGSNFTLKIRSTKLEDSAMYFCASSDNEQYFGPGTRLTVT.